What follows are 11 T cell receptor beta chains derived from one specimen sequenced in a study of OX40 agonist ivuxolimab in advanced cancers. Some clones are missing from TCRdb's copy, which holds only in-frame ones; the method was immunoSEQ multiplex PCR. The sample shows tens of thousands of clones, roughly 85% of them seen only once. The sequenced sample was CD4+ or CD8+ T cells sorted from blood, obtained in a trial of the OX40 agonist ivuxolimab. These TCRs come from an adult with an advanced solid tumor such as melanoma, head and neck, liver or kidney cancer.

The CDR3 DNA is TGTGCCAGCAGTAATCCGCCCATGAACACTGAAGCTTTCTTT. Its translation is CASSNPPMNTEAFF. The genes are TRBV7-2 and TRBJ1-1; D is unclear. Looked up from germline, CDR1 is SGHTA and CDR2 is FQGNSA. V gave up 6 bases and J gave up 0 bases, with 11 bases separating them. This CDR3 is built from 14 residues. Based on the CDR3 plus reference TRBV7-2 and TRBJ1-1, the full variable domain is GAGVSQSPSNKVTEKGKDVELRCDPISGHTALYWYRQSLGQGLEFLIYFQGNSAPDKSGLPSDRFSAERTGGSVSTLTIQRTQQEDSAVYLCASSNPPMNTEAFFGQGTRLTVV.

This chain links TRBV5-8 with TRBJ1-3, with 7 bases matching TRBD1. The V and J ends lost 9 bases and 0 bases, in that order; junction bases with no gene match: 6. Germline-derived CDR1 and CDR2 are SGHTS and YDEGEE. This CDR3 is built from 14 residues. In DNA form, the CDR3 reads TGTGCCACCTCGACAGGGCTCTCTGGAAACACCATATATTTT. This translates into CATSTGLSGNTIYF.

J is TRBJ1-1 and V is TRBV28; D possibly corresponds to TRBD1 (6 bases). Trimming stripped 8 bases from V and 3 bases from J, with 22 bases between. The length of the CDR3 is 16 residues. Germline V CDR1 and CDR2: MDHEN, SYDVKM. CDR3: CASPGGAGYPDTEAFF. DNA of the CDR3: TGTGCCAGCCCGGGGGGGGCAGGGTACCCCGACACTGAAGCTTTCTTT.

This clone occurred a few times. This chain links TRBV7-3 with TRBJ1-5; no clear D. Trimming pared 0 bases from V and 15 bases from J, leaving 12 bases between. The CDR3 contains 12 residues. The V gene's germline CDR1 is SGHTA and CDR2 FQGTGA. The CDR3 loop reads CASSLTLSFRHF. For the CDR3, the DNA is TGTGCCAGCAGCTTAACTTTGAGCTTTCGGCATTTT.

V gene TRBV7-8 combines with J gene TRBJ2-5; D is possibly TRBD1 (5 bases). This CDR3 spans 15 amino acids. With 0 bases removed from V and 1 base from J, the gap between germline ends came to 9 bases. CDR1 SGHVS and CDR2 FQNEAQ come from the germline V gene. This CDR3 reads CASSLAQGSQETQYF. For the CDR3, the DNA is TGTGCCAGCAGCTTAGCGCAGGGCAGCCAAGAGACCCAGTACTTC.

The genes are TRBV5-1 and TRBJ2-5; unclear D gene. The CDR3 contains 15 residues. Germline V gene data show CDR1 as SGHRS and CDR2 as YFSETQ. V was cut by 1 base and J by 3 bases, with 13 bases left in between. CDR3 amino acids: CASSLLPGRKETQYF. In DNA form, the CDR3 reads TGCGCCAGCAGCTTGCTGCCGGGCCGAAAAGAGACCCAGTACTTC.

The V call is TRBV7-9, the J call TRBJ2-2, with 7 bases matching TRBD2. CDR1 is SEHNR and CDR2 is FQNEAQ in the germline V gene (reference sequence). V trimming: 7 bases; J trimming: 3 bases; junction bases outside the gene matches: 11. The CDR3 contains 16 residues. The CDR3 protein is CASITAGGKDTGELFF. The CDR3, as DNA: TGTGCCAGCATAACAGCCGGGGGGAAGGACACCGGGGAGCTGTTTTTT.

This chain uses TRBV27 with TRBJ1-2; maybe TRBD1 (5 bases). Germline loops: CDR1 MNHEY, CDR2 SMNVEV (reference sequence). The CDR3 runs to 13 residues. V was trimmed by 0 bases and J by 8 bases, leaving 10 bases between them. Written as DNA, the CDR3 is TGTGCCAGCAGTTTATCGAGGCGGGGGGGCTACACCTTC. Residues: CASSLSRRGGYTF.

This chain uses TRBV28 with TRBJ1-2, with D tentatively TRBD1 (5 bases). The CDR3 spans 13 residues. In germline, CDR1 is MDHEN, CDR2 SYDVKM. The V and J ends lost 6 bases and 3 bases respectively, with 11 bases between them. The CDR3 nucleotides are TGTGCCAGCAGGACAGCAGGGTACTATGGCTACACCTTC. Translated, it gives CASRTAGYYGYTF.

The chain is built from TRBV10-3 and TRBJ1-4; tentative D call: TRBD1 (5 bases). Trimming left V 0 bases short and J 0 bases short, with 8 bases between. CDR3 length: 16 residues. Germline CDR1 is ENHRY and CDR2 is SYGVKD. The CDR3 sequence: CAISESPGATNEKLFF. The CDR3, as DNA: TGTGCCATCAGTGAGTCCCCGGGGGCAACTAATGAAAAACTGTTTTTT.

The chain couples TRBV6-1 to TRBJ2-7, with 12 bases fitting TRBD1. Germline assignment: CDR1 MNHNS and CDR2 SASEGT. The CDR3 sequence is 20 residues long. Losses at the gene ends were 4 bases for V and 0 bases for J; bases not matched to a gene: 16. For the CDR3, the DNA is TGTGCCAGCAGTGTGAGGGGGGGACAGGGGGCCTCCGATACCTCCTACGAGCAGTACTTC. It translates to CASSVRGGQGASDTSYEQYF.